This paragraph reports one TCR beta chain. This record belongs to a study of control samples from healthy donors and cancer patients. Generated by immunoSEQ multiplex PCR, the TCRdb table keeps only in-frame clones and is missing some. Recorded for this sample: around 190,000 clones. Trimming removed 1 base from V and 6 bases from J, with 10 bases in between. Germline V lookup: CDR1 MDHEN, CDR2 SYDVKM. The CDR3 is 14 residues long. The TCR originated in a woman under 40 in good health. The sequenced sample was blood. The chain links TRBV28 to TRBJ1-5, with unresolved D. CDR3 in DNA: TGTGCCAGCAGTTTATTGGGTTCGGGTCAGCCCCAGCATTTT. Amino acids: CASSLLGSGQPQHF.